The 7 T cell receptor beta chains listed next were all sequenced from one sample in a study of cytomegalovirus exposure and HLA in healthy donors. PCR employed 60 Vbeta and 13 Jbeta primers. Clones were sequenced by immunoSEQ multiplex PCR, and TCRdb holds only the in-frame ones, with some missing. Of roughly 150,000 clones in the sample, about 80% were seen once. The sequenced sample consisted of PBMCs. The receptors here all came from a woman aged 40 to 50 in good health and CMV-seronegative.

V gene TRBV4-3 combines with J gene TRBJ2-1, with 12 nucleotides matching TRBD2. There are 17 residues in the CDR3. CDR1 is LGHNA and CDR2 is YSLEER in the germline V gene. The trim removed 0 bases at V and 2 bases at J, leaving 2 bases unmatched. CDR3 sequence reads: CASSQDSSGGAYNEQFF. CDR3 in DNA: TGCGCCAGCAGCCAAGACTCTAGCGGGGGGGCCTACAATGAGCAGTTCTTC.

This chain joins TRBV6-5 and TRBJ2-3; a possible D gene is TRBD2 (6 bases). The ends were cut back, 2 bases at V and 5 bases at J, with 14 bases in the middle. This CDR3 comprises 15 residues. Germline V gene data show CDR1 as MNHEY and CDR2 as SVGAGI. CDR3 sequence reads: CASSYGGGEGDTQYF. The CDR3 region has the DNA TGTGCCAGCAGTTACGGGGGAGGAGAGGGAGATACGCAGTATTTT.

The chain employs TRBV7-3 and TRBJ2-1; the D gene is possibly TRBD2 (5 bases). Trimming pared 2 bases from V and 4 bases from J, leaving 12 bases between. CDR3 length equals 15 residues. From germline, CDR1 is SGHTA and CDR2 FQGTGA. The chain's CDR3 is CASSLFLAEYNEQFF. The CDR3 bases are TGTGCCAGCAGCTTATTTCTAGCAGAGTACAATGAGCAGTTCTTC.

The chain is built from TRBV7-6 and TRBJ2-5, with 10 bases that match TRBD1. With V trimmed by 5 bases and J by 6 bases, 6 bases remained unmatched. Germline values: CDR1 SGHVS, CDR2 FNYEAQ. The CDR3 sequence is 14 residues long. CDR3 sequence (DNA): TGTGCCAGCAGCCCAGACAGGGGGCGGAAGACCCAGTACTTC. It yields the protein CASSPDRGRKTQYF.

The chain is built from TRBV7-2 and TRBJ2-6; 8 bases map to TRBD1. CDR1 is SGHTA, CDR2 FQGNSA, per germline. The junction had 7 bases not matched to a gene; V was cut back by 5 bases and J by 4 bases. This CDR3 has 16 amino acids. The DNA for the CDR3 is TGTGCCAGCAGCCCTCGGACAGGGTACGGGGCCAACGTCCTGACTTTC. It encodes CASSPRTGYGANVLTF.

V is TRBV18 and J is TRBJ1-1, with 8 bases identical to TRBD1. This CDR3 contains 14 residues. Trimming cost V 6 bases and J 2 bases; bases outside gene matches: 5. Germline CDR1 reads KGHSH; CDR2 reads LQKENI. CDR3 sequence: CASSSTGVNTEAFF. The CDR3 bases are TGTGCCAGCTCGTCGACAGGGGTAAACACTGAAGCTTTCTTT. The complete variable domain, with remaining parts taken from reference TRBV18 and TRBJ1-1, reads NAGVMQNPRHLVRRRGQEARLRCSPMKGHSHVYWYRQLPEEGLKFMVYLQKENIIDESGMPKERFSAEFPKEGPSILRIQQVVRGDSAAYFCASSSTGVNTEAFFGQGTRLTVV.

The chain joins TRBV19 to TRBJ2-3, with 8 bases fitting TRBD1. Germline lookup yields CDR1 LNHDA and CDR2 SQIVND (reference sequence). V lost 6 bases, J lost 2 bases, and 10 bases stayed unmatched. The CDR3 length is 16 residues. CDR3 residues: CASSPARTGNTDTQYF. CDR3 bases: TGTGCCAGTAGCCCCGCTAGGACAGGGAACACAGATACGCAGTATTTT.